This T cell receptor beta chain was obtained from a study of PD-L1 blockade in urothelial cancer. CDR3 size: 13 residues. V lost 4 bases, J lost 6 bases, and 12 bases lay in between. Germline lookup yields CDR1 MGHRA and CDR2 YSYEKL. This table comes from immunoSEQ multiplex PCR, and its TCRdb copy is limited to in-frame clones, with some not included. The repertoire consists of about 110,000 clones, with less than 95% occurring once and the leading ten covering about 4%. Documented time point: peripheral blood 6 weeks after treatment start. This material consisted of PBMCs, taken around atezolizumab (anti-PD-L1) treatment. This TCR derives from a man between 60 and 75 years old with urothelial cancer. The chain has TRBV4-1 and TRBJ1-2, with D unresolved. In DNA form, the CDR3 reads TGCGCCAGCAGCCCGCGTCGAGAGGATGGCTACACCTTC. Translating gives CASSPRREDGYTF.